A selection of T cell receptor beta chains follows, all from one sample in a study of early T cells in non-severe SARS-CoV-2 infection. TCRdb reprocessed the 5' RACE reads via MiXCR and lists one record per CDR3 protein. Seen here are roughly 75,000 distinct CDR3 sequences, about 17% observed once, and the top ten hold 2.9%. The sample was whole blood. All receptors derive from an adult who was a healthcare worker with PCR-confirmed SARS-CoV-2 infection or an uninfected control (not recorded which). Both conserved end residues are part of each CDR3. D genes are given only for firm matches. Clone sizes are given selectively: once, few, many, or a class where the clone is expanded.

TRBV29-1	TRBD1	TRBJ1-3	-	TGCAGCGTTGAAGATGGTCCCGGGACAGGCGGAAACACCATATATTTT	CSVEDGPGTGGNTIYF
TRBV6-5	TRBD2	TRBJ2-7	-	TGTGCCAGCATCGGGGGAGGGCCAAATGGCGAGCAGTACTTC	CASIGGGPNGEQYF
TRBV14	-	TRBJ1-2	many	TGTGCCAGCAGCCAAGATCGGGCGGGGTATGACTATGGCTACACCTTC	CASSQDRAGYDYGYTF
TRBV4-1	TRBD1	TRBJ1-1	-	TGCGCCAGCAGCCAAGACCCCGCCGACAGGGGTAACACTGAAGCTTTCTTT	CASSQDPADRGNTEAFF
TRBV10-1	-	TRBJ1-6	few	TGCGCCAGCAGCAGGACAGTCGGAGGTTCACCCCTCCACTTT	CASSRTVGGSPLHF
TRBV4-1	-	TRBJ1-3	few	TGCGCCAGCAGCCAAGGGCAGGGCAGGGACACCATATATTTT	CASSQGQGRDTIYF
TRBV12-3/TRBV12-4	-	TRBJ2-1	few	TGTGCCAGCAGTCTTCCCTCGCTAGAGGGAAATGAGCAGTTCTTC	CASSLPSLEGNEQFF
TRBV4-1	-	TRBJ2-2	few	TGCGCCAGCAGCCAAGTAGGAGGGACCGGGGAGCTGTTTTTT	CASSQVGGTGELFF
TRBV7-6	-	TRBJ2-7	-	TGTGCCAGCAGCTCCCGGGGCGTTTCCTACGAGCAGTACTTC	CASSSRGVSYEQYF
TRBV30	-	TRBJ2-5	-	TGTGCCTGCCGCCGTCGGAGAGCCACGAATGAGCAAGAGACCCAGTACTTC	CACRRRRATNEQETQYF
TRBV6-6	-	TRBJ2-5	few	TGTGCCAGCGACTTCACAGGGTCGGGAGAGACCCAGTACTTC	CASDFTGSGETQYF
TRBV10-2	-	TRBJ1-1	many	TGCGCCAGCAGTGAGTCCCGGTGGACTGAAGCTTTCTTT	CASSESRWTEAFF
TRBV20-1	TRBD2	TRBJ2-2	-	TGCAGTGCTAGAAACCAGCGGGAGGGCCTGAGCACCGGGGAGCTGTTTTTT	CSARNQREGLSTGELFF
TRBV12-3/TRBV12-4	TRBD2	TRBJ2-5	few	TGTGCCAGCAGTCCAGGACTAGCGGGATCTCGTTGGGAGACCCAGTACTTC	CASSPGLAGSRWETQYF
TRBV7-3	-	TRBJ2-3	-	TGTGCCAGCAGCTTAAGGCCGAACCCCGCAGATACGCAGTATTTT	CASSLRPNPADTQYF
TRBV28	-	TRBJ1-5	-	TGTGCCAGCAGTTTTCCCAAAAGGGATCAGCCCCAGCATTTT	CASSFPKRDQPQHF
TRBV28	TRBD1	TRBJ2-7	few	TGTGCCAGCAGTCTGGGGACAGTTTACTACGAGCAGTACTTC	CASSLGTVYYEQYF
TRBV27	-	TRBJ2-2	-	TGTGCCAGCAGACAAGTGGGCGGGGAGCTGTTTTTT	CASRQVGGELFF
TRBV29-1	-	TRBJ1-1	few	TGCAGCCCCTCCCGGGTCCGGTCGAACACTGAAGCTTTCTTT	CSPSRVRSNTEAFF
TRBV2	-	TRBJ1-2	few	TGTGCCAGCATATCGTTGACGAGCGGCGACTATGGCTACACCTTC	CASISLTSGDYGYTF
TRBV12-3/TRBV12-4	-	TRBJ1-5	few	TGTGCCAGCAGTGTACGGGGGAGCAATCAGCCCCAGCATTTT	CASSVRGSNQPQHF
TRBV25-1	-	TRBJ2-3	few	TGTGCCAGCAGTGAAGGGGTGGGGGGCACAGATACGCAGTATTTT	CASSEGVGGTDTQYF